This TCR beta chain was sequenced during a study of metastatic and nonmetastatic thyroid tumors. On this clone itself: This may arise from a read error, as a much more abundant clone is one base away.

Every patient was untreated before thyroid surgery. The CDR3 contains 11 residues. Trimming removed 3 bases at V and 14 bases at J, with 9 bases between. CDR1 is SGHRS, CDR2 YFSETQ, per germline. Original data processing: Across clinicopathological groups, CDR3 differences served as the basis for building a distant-metastasis classifier for papillary thyroid cancer. TCRdb used MiXCR to call clones anew from the PCR reads. TCRdb, not the authors, supplied the V and J calls. Here the sample spans approximately 58,000 clones, more than 20% being singletons. The sample comprised blood. The chain employs TRBV5-1 and TRBJ2-6; D not certain. The source is a female donor with papillary thyroid cancer or a benign thyroid nodule (not recorded which). Some clones in this sample may be carry-over from other donors' samples. In nucleotides, the CDR3 is TGCGCCAGCAGCTCGTCAAACATCCTGACTTTC. Its protein is CASSSSNILTF.